These 16 T cell receptor beta chains share one sample of origin, sequenced in a study of cytomegalovirus exposure and HLA in healthy donors. With 60 Vbeta and 13 Jbeta primers, the PCR was carried out. Repertoires were generated with immunoSEQ multiplex PCR, while TCRdb's copy carries only in-frame clones and drops some. The sample yields 150,000 to 200,000 clones, roughly 79% seen once. Sequenced sample: PBMCs. The receptor set was obtained from a woman in her 30s in good health and CMV-seropositive.

The gene calls are TRBV30 and TRBJ1-6; 8 positions agree with TRBD1. V lost 3 bases to trimming and J lost 15 bases; unmatched junction nucleotides: 16. This CDR3 comprises 15 residues. Germline V CDR1 and CDR2: GTSNPN, SVGIG (reference sequence). The CDR3, as DNA: TGTGCCTGGAGCCACGACAGGGGCCGCCGGGGAATCCTCCACTTT. This encodes CAWSHDRGRRGILHF.

The rearrangement links TRBV6-1 to TRBJ1-1; D ambiguous. The germline V gene encodes CDR1 MNHNS and CDR2 SASEGT. The CDR3 contains 13 residues. V was cut by 2 bases and J by 10 bases, with 14 bases left in between. Written as DNA, the CDR3 is TGTGCCAGCAGTGAAACAACGGTCTCGGGAGCTTTCTTT. Translated, it gives CASSETTVSGAFF.

This clone was picked up a small number of times. The chain links TRBV7-6 to TRBJ2-5, with TRBD1 as a possible D gene (6 bases). The J call may be wrong; the DNA end is better matched by TRBJ2-7. The germline CDR1 and CDR2 sequences are SGHVS and FNYEAQ. The CDR3 totals 16 residues. The CDR3 DNA sequence: TGTGCCAGCAGCCCCCAGACAGGACTGAGCTCCTACGAGCAGTACTTC. Translation: CASSPQTGLSSYEQYF.

The gene calls are TRBV5-1 and TRBJ2-3; D is uncertain. There are 18 residues in the CDR3. V lost 1 base and J lost 1, with 19 bases in between. Germline-derived CDR1 and CDR2 are SGHRS and YFSETQ. The CDR3 loop is CASSLTFGFAERTDTQYF. The CDR3 nucleotides are TGCGCCAGCAGCTTGACCTTCGGGTTTGCGGAACGCACAGATACGCAGTATTTT.

The rearrangement uses TRBV5-4 and TRBJ1-3; D gene unclear. Trimming shortened V by 6 bases and J by 0 bases, and 13 bases separated the two germline ends. The CDR3 is 15 amino acids. Germline V lookup: CDR1 SGHNT, CDR2 YYREEE (reference sequence). DNA for the CDR3: TGTGCCAGCACGAGCGGGTCCGACTCTGGAAACACCATATATTTT. The encoded protein is CASTSGSDSGNTIYF.

This chain links TRBV25-1 with TRBJ1-2, with D tentatively TRBD1 (6 bases). Germline V gives CDR1 MGHDK, CDR2 SYGVNS. The CDR3 runs 13 residues. V was trimmed by 4 bases and J by 8 bases, leaving 14 bases between them. The DNA of the CDR3 is TGTGCCAGCAGTGCGAAATCAGGGGTAGGCTACACCTTC. Amino acids: CASSAKSGVGYTF.

The genes are TRBV7-2 and TRBJ2-3, with TRBD2 matching over 12 bases. Germline values: CDR1 SGHTA, CDR2 FQGNSA. The J segment lost 4 bases and the V segment lost 4 bases, leaving 3 bases of the junction unmatched. This CDR3 is built from 15 residues. The CDR3, as DNA: TGTGCCAGCAGCTGGAGACTAGCGGGAGCAGATACGCAGTATTTT. Protein product: CASSWRLAGADTQYF.

The J gene is TRBJ2-6, the V gene TRBV18; D possibly corresponds to TRBD1 (5 bases). The V and J ends lost 2 bases and 4 bases respectively, with 12 bases between them. This CDR3 is 16 amino acids long. From germline, CDR1 is KGHSH and CDR2 LQKENI. The CDR3 DNA sequence: TGTGCCAGCTCACCAATTCCAGGGAACGGGGCCAACGTCCTGACTTTC. Protein: CASSPIPGNGANVLTF.

This clone was counted only a few times. The CDR3 DNA reads TGTGCCAGCACCCTAGACAGGGGCAATGAGCAGTTCTTC. Amino acids: CASTLDRGNEQFF. The rearrangement links TRBV2 to TRBJ2-1, with 8 nucleotides matching TRBD1. CDR1 SNHLY and CDR2 FYNNEI come from the germline V gene. Trimming took 7 bases from V and 6 from J; bases not matched to a gene: 5. The CDR3 loop spans 13 amino acids. Together with reference TRBV2 and TRBJ2-1, the CDR3 gives the full variable domain: EPEVTQTPSHQVTQMGQEVILRCVPISNHLYFYWYRQILGQKVEFLVSFYNNEISEKSEIFDDQFSVERPDGSNFTLKIRSTKLEDSAMYFCASTLDRGNEQFFGPGTRLTVL.

The chain uses TRBV9 and TRBJ1-2; 7 bases map to TRBD1. V shed 0 bases and J 1 base; nucleotides not matched to a gene: 3. Germline CDR1 reads SGDLS; CDR2 reads YYNGEE. This CDR3 is 15 amino acids long. The CDR3 protein is CASSVGDRNNYGYTF. DNA of the CDR3: TGTGCCAGCAGCGTAGGGGACAGAAATAACTATGGCTACACCTTC. Drawing the rest from reference TRBV9 and TRBJ1-2, the complete variable domain is DSGVTQTPKHLITATGQRVTLRCSPRSGDLSVYWYQQSLDQGLQFLIQYYNGEERAKGNILERFSAQQFPDLHSELNLSSLELGDSALYFCASSVGDRNNYGYTFGSGTRLTVV.

This clone was counted once. V gene TRBV19 combines with J gene TRBJ1-5; no definite D call. Trimming took off 1 base at V and 3 bases at J, with 10 bases between the two ends. This CDR3 spans 15 amino acids. The germline CDR1 and CDR2 sequences are LNHDA and SQIVND (reference sequence). The CDR3 loop is CASSIGQRFNQPQHF. Written as DNA, the CDR3 is TGTGCCAGTAGTATAGGTCAGCGCTTCAATCAGCCCCAGCATTTT.

To note about this clone: Other DNA sequences in this specimen translate into the identical CDR3. The rearrangement joins TRBV27 to TRBJ1-2; 7 nucleotides align to TRBD1. CDR1 and CDR2 (germline): MNHEY, SMNVEV (reference sequence). The CDR3 runs to 13 residues. J gave up 4 bases and V 6 bases, and 5 bases lay outside the gene matches. CDR3 sequence (DNA): TGTGCCAGCAGCTTGGACAGGACCTATGGCTACACCTTC. It encodes CASSLDRTYGYTF.

This chain uses TRBV10-2 with TRBJ1-1; D not certain. Germline V CDR1 and CDR2: WSHSY, SAAADI. The CDR3 is 17 residues long. V lost 0 bases to trimming and J lost 0 bases, with 14 bases between them. CDR3 in amino acids: CASSESRRRGMNTEAFF. CDR3 sequence (DNA): TGCGCCAGCAGTGAGTCGCGCAGGAGAGGGATGAACACTGAAGCTTTCTTT.

In its sample, this clone was seen a few times. The chain combines TRBV28 with TRBJ1-1; a possible D gene is TRBD1 (5 bases). Germline V gene sequence: CDR1 MDHEN, CDR2 SYDVKM. V gave up 7 bases and J gave up 7 bases, with 13 bases separating them. The CDR3 covers 12 residues. Here the CDR3 DNA reads TGTGCCAGCATTAAGGTGGGGGGTGAAGCTTTCTTT. Protein: CASIKVGGEAFF. The whole variable domain, remainder taken from reference TRBV28 and TRBJ1-1, is DVKVTQSSRYLVKRTGEKVFLECVQDMDHENMFWYRQDPGLGLRLIYFSYDVKMKEKGDIPEGYSVSREKKERFSLILESASTNQTSMYLCASIKVGGEAFFGQGTRLTVV.

Turning to this clone: The germline gene is not matched at one end of the junction; a read error may be the cause. This sample includes further DNA sequences coding for the same CDR3. Here the CDR3 reads CASSRTGYQSGELFF. The CDR3, as DNA: TGTGCCAGCAGCAGGACAGGGTATCAATCCGGGGAGCTATTTTTT. The chain employs TRBV5-6 and TRBJ2-2, with TRBD1 identical over 8 bases. The germline V gene has CDR1 SGHDT and CDR2 YYEEEE. The CDR3 loop spans 15 amino acids. Full variable domain (missing parts from reference TRBV5-6 and TRBJ2-2): DAGVTQSPTHLIKTRGQQVTLRCSPKSGHDTVSWYQQALGQGPQFIFQYYEEEERQRGNFPDRFSGHQFPNYSSELNVNALLLGDSALYLCASSRTGYQSGELFFGEGSRLTVL.

This chain joins TRBV29-1 and TRBJ1-1; 8 nucleotides match TRBD1. Unmatched junction bases numbered 7, after V lost 5 bases and J lost 2 bases. There are 14 residues in the CDR3. CDR1 is SQVTM and CDR2 is ANQGSEA in the germline V gene. The CDR3 reads CSVQAGQENTEAFF. In DNA form, the CDR3 reads TGCAGCGTTCAAGCGGGACAGGAAAACACTGAAGCTTTCTTT.